This T cell receptor (beta chain) stems from a study of cytomegalovirus exposure and HLA in healthy donors. As regards this clone: Its specificity is not known.

Study results and caveats: Some V segments, TRBV6-2 and TRBV6-3 among them, were indistinguishable and were therefore excluded.

PCR employed 60 Vbeta and 13 Jbeta primers. Sequencing was performed with immunoSEQ multiplex PCR; in TCRdb, only in-frame clones are kept and a portion is missing. The sample comprises under 250,000 clones, about 78% of which are singletons, and about 2.7% rests with the top ten. The study sampled nominally healthy donors, though unrecorded immune exposures were likely. V was pared by 2 bases and J by 0 bases, with 12 bases of the junction left unmatched. The CDR3 runs to 19 residues. Germline V lookup: CDR1 SNHLY, CDR2 FYNNEI. The origin of this receptor is a woman aged 25 to 39 in good health and CMV-seronegative. Sequencing was performed on PBMCs. J is TRBJ1-5 and V is TRBV2; 8 nucleotides match TRBD1. The CDR3 region is CASSEKKGTGAYSNQPQHF. CDR3 DNA: TGTGCCAGCAGTGAAAAGAAGGGGACAGGAGCATATAGCAATCAGCCCCAGCATTTT.